This T cell receptor (beta chain) was captured in a study of blood T cell repertoires in COVID-19. Authors' analysis steps: Cell counts per sample came from amplifying reference gene primers. Clones were sequenced by immunoSEQ multiplex PCR, and TCRdb holds only the in-frame ones, with some missing. V, J and clone size reflect that table, while D and trimming were determined from the DNA. The sample has more than 95,000 clones, roughly four fifths seen once. Germline V gene lookup returns CDR1 SQVTM and CDR2 ANQGSEA. Trimming at V came to 7 bases and at J to 11 bases, leaving 10 bases not matched to a gene. The CDR3 is made up of 11 amino acids.

The sequence was obtained from a man aged 50 or older with acute or convalescent COVID-19. V and J are TRBV29-1 and TRBJ2-7; 8 positions agree with TRBD1. Sequencing was carried out using peripheral blood. The CDR3 sequence: CSAWGRGPEYF. Written as DNA, the CDR3 is TGCAGCGCGTGGGGCAGGGGGCCGGAGTACTTC.